This entry describes one T cell receptor beta chain. Profiled with immunoSEQ multiplex PCR; TCRdb holds only in-frame clones, not every one. This sample has tens of thousands of clones; 80% to 90% occur once, and the top ten carry just under 3%. This sample is part of a study of blood T cell repertoires in COVID-19. Overall study: T cells, B-cell-depleted T cells, or PBMCs provided the cDNA or gDNA that served as material.

V shed 6 bases and J shed 7 bases, with 15 bases lying between them. This CDR3 is 13 amino acids long. Germline V gene data show CDR1 as SNHLY and CDR2 as FYNNEI. The sequence derives from a woman at least 80 years old with acute or convalescent COVID-19. The J gene is TRBJ1-1, the V gene TRBV2; D remains unclear. The specimen sequenced was peripheral blood. The CDR3 loop is CASSAPGSFEAFF. The CDR3 bases are TGTGCCAGCAGCGCTCCCGGGTCCTTTGAAGCTTTCTTT. The full variable domain, in which reference TRBV2 and TRBJ1-1 provide the parts outside the CDR3, is EPEVTQTPSHQVTQMGQEVILRCVPISNHLYFYWYRQILGQKVEFLVSFYNNEISEKSEIFDDQFSVERPDGSNFTLKIRSTKLEDSAMYFCASSAPGSFEAFFGQGTRLTVV.